The rows below give T cell receptor beta chains drawn from one sample of a study of T-cell memory formation after mild COVID-19. TCRdb re-derived calls from the 5' RACE reads in MiXCR, one entry per CDR3 protein. This sample has roughly 310,000 distinct CDR3 sequences, with 15% found just once. Sequencing was done on a sample of PBMCs or a T cell subset sorted from them (not recorded which). The receptors were sampled from a man between 18 and 29 years old who had mild COVID-19 (a few samples of this study predate the infection). Cell type and time point are not known. The CDR3 runs from the conserved cysteine through the conserved F or W. The D gene is left open where the match is weak. The size of a clone is reported for some rows only, either as once, few or many, or as a class for expanded clones.

D: NA; V: TRBV3-1; J: TRBJ1-6; size: NA; CDR3: CASSRDAISPLHF; DNA: TGTGCCAGCAGCCGGGACGCGATTTCACCCCTCCACTTT
D: NA; V: TRBV6-5; J: TRBJ1-2; size: few; CDR3: CASTAGATYYGYTF; DNA: TGTGCCAGCACCGCAGGAGCCACGTACTATGGCTACACCTTC
D: NA; V: TRBV7-2; J: TRBJ2-7; size: NA; CDR3: CASSLGGDSYEQYF; DNA: TGTGCCAGCAGCTTAGGCGGGGACTCCTACGAGCAGTACTTC
D: NA; V: TRBV19; J: TRBJ1-5; size: few; CDR3: CASSDGVRQPQHF; DNA: TGTGCCAGTAGTGACGGGGTGAGACAGCCCCAGCATTTT
D: TRBD1; V: TRBV5-1; J: TRBJ2-5; size: NA; CDR3: CASSPGQGGGYQETQYF; DNA: TGCGCCAGCAGCCCGGGACAGGGAGGAGGGTACCAAGAGACCCAGTACTTC
D: NA; V: TRBV11-3; J: TRBJ2-3; size: few; CDR3: CASSFRPTSADTQYF; DNA: TGTGCCAGCAGCTTTAGACCCACGTCGGCAGATACGCAGTATTTT
D: TRBD2; V: TRBV5-1; J: TRBJ2-5; size: NA; CDR3: CASSLSGVMETQYF; DNA: TGCGCCAGCAGCTTGAGCGGGGTCATGGAGACCCAGTACTTC
D: NA; V: TRBV21-1; J: TRBJ2-1; size: few; CDR3: CASSSHPSIGEQFF; DNA: TGTGCCAGCAGCTCGCACCCCTCGATAGGTGAGCAGTTCTTC
D: NA; V: TRBV28; J: TRBJ1-5; size: few; CDR3: CASSFSSTRRQPQHF; DNA: TGTGCCAGCAGTTTCAGTAGTACCAGGCGTCAGCCCCAGCATTTT
D: NA; V: TRBV5-1; J: TRBJ1-3; size: few; CDR3: CASSRDSNTGNTIYF; DNA: TGCGCCAGCAGCCGGGACTCAAACACTGGAAACACCATATATTTT